This T cell receptor (beta chain) was captured in a study of blood T cell repertoires in COVID-19. On this clone: Other nucleotide sequences from this sample produce the same CDR3.

Assay: immunoSEQ multiplex PCR; the TCRdb copy retains only in-frame clones and omits some. The sample carries 45,000 to 55,000 clones, approximately 84% recorded once. CDR3 size: 15 residues. The junction had 3 bases not matched to a gene; V was cut back by 4 bases and J by 3 bases. CDR1 SGHRS and CDR2 YFSETQ come from the germline V gene. The chain uses TRBV5-1 and TRBJ2-1, with TRBD1 matching 11 bases. Sequencing input: peripheral blood. This TCR was recovered from a man in his fifties with active COVID-19. The CDR3 sequence is CASSPGTGGYNEQFF. CDR3 sequence (DNA): TGCGCCAGCAGCCCGGGGACAGGGGGCTACAATGAGCAGTTCTTC.